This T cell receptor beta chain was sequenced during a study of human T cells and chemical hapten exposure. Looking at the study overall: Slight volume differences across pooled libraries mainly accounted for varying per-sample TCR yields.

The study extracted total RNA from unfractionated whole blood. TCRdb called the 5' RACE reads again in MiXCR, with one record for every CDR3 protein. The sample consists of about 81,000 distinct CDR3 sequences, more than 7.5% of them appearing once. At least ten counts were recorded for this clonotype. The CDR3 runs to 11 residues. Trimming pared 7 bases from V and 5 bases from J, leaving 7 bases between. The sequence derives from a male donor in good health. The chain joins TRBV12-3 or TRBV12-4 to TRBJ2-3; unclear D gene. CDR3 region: CASTILDTQYF. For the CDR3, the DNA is TGTGCCAGCACCATCCTAGATACGCAGTATTTT.